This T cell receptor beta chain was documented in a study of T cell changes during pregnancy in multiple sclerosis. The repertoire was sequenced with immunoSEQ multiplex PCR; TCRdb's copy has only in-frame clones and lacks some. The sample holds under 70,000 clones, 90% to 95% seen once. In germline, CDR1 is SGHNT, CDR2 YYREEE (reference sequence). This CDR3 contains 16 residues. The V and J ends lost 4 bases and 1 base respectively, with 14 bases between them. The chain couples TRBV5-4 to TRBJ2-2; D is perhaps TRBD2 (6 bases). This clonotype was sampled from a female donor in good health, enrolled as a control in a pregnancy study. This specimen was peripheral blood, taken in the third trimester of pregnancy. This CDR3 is CASSPVGDLNTGELFF. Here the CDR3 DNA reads TGTGCCAGCAGCCCGGTGGGGGACTTGAACACCGGGGAGCTGTTTTTT.